The rows below give T cell receptor beta chains drawn from one sample of a study of cytomegalovirus exposure and HLA in healthy donors. Clones were read by immunoSEQ multiplex PCR, and TCRdb kept only the in-frame ones, dropping some. The sample yields under 200,000 clones, around 84% seen once. The sequencing input was PBMCs. Receptors originate from a male donor in good health and CMV-seropositive. The CDR3 runs from the conserved cysteine through the conserved F or W. D genes are given only for firm matches. Not all rows give a size; the values are once, few, many and, for expanded clones, a class.

J	size	V	D	CDR3	DNA
TRBJ2-7	-	TRBV27	TRBD1	CASSLGQGAYEQYF	TGTGCCAGCAGTTTAGGGCAGGGGGCCTACGAGCAGTACTTC
TRBJ2-5	-	TRBV10-3	TRBD2	CAISDPGTRSREQYF	TGTGCCATCAGTGATCCAGGGACTAGGTCCAGGGAGCAGTACTTC
TRBJ1-1	-	TRBV18	-	CASSLGQNTEAFF	TGTGCCAGCTCACTAGGACAGAACACTGAAGCTTTCTTT
TRBJ2-3	-	TRBV4-3	TRBD2	CASSQDGGGASDTQYF	TGCGCCAGCAGCCAAGATGGCGGGGGGGCCTCGGATACGCAGTATTTT
TRBJ1-3	-	TRBV4-3	TRBD1	CASSGDSFGGGNTIYF	TGCGCCAGCAGCGGGGACAGCTTCGGGGGTGGAAACACCATATATTTT
TRBJ1-6	-	TRBV7-9	-	CASSPSGIGSPLHF	TGTGCCAGCAGCCCCTCAGGGATAGGATCACCCCTCCACTTT
TRBJ2-3	-	TRBV2	TRBD2	CASSPGLAGLTDTQYF	TGTGCCAGCAGTCCGGGACTAGCGGGCCTCACAGATACGCAGTATTTT
TRBJ2-1	-	TRBV19	TRBD2	CASTPIAGVSYNEQFF	TGTGCCAGTACCCCCATAGCGGGAGTATCCTACAATGAGCAGTTCTTC
TRBJ1-4	-	TRBV6-1	TRBD1	CASSEGQGAEKLFF	TGTGCCAGCAGTGAAGGACAGGGCGCCGAAAAACTGTTTTTT
TRBJ2-5	-	TRBV9	-	CASSGAGRPQETQYF	TGTGCCAGCAGCGGGGCGGGTCGTCCTCAAGAGACCCAGTACTTC
TRBJ2-6	few	TRBV30	-	CAWSGSGANGLTF	TGTGCCTGGAGTGGTTCTGGGGCCAACGGCCTGACTTTC
TRBJ2-2	-	TRBV7-2	TRBD2	CASSSPASGRFDTGELFF	TGTGCCAGCAGCTCGCCGGCGAGCGGGAGATTTGACACCGGGGAGCTGTTTTTT
TRBJ2-7	-	TRBV5-1	TRBD1	CASSLEGTGNEQYF	TGCGCCAGCAGCTTGGAAGGGACAGGGAACGAGCAGTACTTC
TRBJ2-2	once	TRBV10-1	TRBD1	CASSVNRGSNTGELFF	TGCGCCAGCAGTGTAAACAGGGGATCGAACACCGGGGAGCTGTTTTTT
TRBJ2-7	-	TRBV6-5	-	CASRAGSYEQYF	TGTGCCAGCCGTGCGGGCTCCTACGAGCAGTACTTC
TRBJ1-1	few	TRBV6-6	TRBD1	CASSRTGTNTEAFF	TGTGCCAGCAGCAGGACAGGGACAAACACTGAAGCTTTCTTT
TRBJ1-1	-	TRBV7-6	-	CASSPRNQGMNTEAFF	TGTGCCAGCAGCCCCAGGAATCAGGGCATGAACACTGAAGCTTTCTTT
TRBJ1-5	once	TRBV6-1	TRBD1	CASSEGTGRNQPQHF	TGTGCCAGCAGTGAAGGGACAGGTAGGAATCAGCCCCAGCATTTT
TRBJ2-1	once	TRBV30	TRBD1	CAWRGTGGNEQFF	TGTGCCTGGAGGGGGACAGGGGGAAATGAGCAGTTCTTC
TRBJ1-5	-	TRBV5-1	-	CASSPGYSNQPQHF	TGCGCCAGCAGCCCGGGGTATAGCAATCAGCCCCAGCATTTT
TRBJ1-2	-	TRBV6-5	TRBD1	CASRRQGANYGYTF	TGTGCCAGCAGGCGACAGGGGGCTAACTATGGCTACACCTTC
TRBJ1-4	-	TRBV29-1	-	CSYSLGAGEKLFF	TGCAGCTACTCATTGGGGGCGGGTGAAAAACTGTTTTTT
TRBJ2-3	-	TRBV9	TRBD2	CASTAGLAPDTQYF	TGCGCCAGCACAGCGGGACTAGCGCCAGATACGCAGTATTTT
TRBJ2-4	-	TRBV6-5	-	CASSPGRAGNSQYF	TGTGCCAGCAGCCCCGGACGGGCGGGAAACAGTCAGTACTTC
TRBJ1-1	once	TRBV2	-	CASSSSGANTEAFF	TGTGCCAGCAGTTCTTCAGGGGCGAACACTGAAGCTTTCTTT
TRBJ1-5	-	TRBV9	-	CASGLSGGGDQPQHF	TGTGCCAGCGGTCTCAGTGGGGGGGGCGATCAGCCCCAGCATTTT
TRBJ1-2	-	TRBV6-4	TRBD1	CASSPGQGYYGYTF	TGTGCCAGCAGTCCGGGACAGGGTTACTATGGCTACACCTTC
TRBJ2-7	-	TRBV5-1	-	CASSSYRANTYEQYF	TGCGCCAGCAGCTCATACAGGGCGAACACCTACGAGCAGTACTTC
TRBJ1-3	-	TRBV25-1	-	CASSAAGSSGNTIYF	TGTGCCAGCAGCGCCGCGGGGAGCTCTGGAAACACCATATATTTT
TRBJ1-3	once	TRBV27	-	CASSPAGSGNTIYF	TGTGCCAGCAGTCCCGCCGGCTCTGGAAACACCATATATTTT
TRBJ1-1	-	TRBV7-6	-	CASSLTGYTEAFF	TGTGCCAGCAGTCTTACAGGGTACACTGAAGCTTTCTTT
TRBJ2-5	once	TRBV6-1	TRBD1	CASRKGQGQETQYF	TGTGCCAGCAGGAAGGGACAGGGGCAAGAGACCCAGTACTTC
TRBJ2-7	-	TRBV10-3	-	CVISESVGHYEQYF	TGTGTCATCAGTGAGTCGGTGGGACACTACGAGCAGTACTTC
TRBJ2-5	-	TRBV6-5	-	CASSYTKQETQYF	TGTGCCAGCAGTTACACAAAACAAGAGACCCAGTACTTC
TRBJ1-6	-	TRBV6-5	-	CASSLGGGNSPLHF	TGTGCCAGCAGCCTCGGGGGAGGGAATTCACCCCTCCACTTT
TRBJ2-7	-	TRBV19	-	CASSISGQSYEQYF	TGTGCCAGTAGTATATCTGGGCAGTCCTACGAGCAGTACTTC
TRBJ2-3	-	TRBV5-6	TRBD2	CASSLTLAVSTDTQYF	TGTGCCAGCAGCCTAACACTAGCGGTTAGCACAGATACGCAGTATTTT
TRBJ1-1	-	TRBV5-5	TRBD1	CASSETGTEETEAFF	TGTGCCAGCAGCGAGACCGGGACAGAAGAGACTGAAGCTTTCTTT
TRBJ1-2	-	TRBV5-1	TRBD1	CASSFTGGDGYTF	TGCGCCAGCAGCTTCACAGGGGGAGATGGCTACACCTTC
TRBJ1-1	-	TRBV14	-	CASSKGMDTEAFF	TGTGCCAGCAGTAAGGGGATGGACACTGAAGCTTTCTTT